This TCR beta chain comes out of a study of T cell responses to AZD1222 COVID-19 vaccine. As for the study in general: Timing groups of about 4 and about 12 weeks for second doses were pooled.

Clones were sequenced by immunoSEQ multiplex PCR, and TCRdb holds only the in-frame ones, with some missing. The sample has over 150,000 clones, roughly 87% seen once. This CDR3 is 17 amino acids long. In germline, CDR1 is LNHDA, CDR2 SQIVND (reference sequence). Unmatched junction bases numbered 19, after V lost 6 bases and J lost 9 bases. Findings and limits, study-wide: Seropositive status at baseline applied to only a handful of AZD1222 recipients.

Note on this clone: Its antigen is unknown.

V gene TRBV19 combines with J gene TRBJ1-5, with TRBD1 matching over 8 bases. The sample was peripheral blood, taken on day 0 of AZD1222 vaccination. This sequence originates from an adult in good health. The CDR3 DNA reads as TGTGCCAGTAGCCTTCAGGGGGCGCATTTAAGAGGTTGGCCCCAGCATTTT. Encoded protein: CASSLQGAHLRGWPQHF.